This is a list of T cell receptor beta chains from one sample in a study of T cells after posttransplantation cyclophosphamide. Method: immunoSEQ multiplex PCR; TCRdb's copy keeps in-frame clones and lacks some. This table has tens of thousands of clones, 95% to 98% appearing once. Input material: naive CD4+ T cells sorted from PBMCs. These receptors all stem from a man aged 35-49 years in good health, CMV-negative, and a related stem cell transplant donor. Each CDR3 is given with its conserved first and last residue. D genes are given only for firm matches. Size tells how often a clone was seen (once, few, many) or the class of an expanded clone, and some rows leave it out.

v_call	d_call	cdr3_length	j_call	clone_size	cdr3_nt	cdr3_aa
TRBV4-2	TRBD1	16	TRBJ2-3	-	TGTGCCAGCAGCCAACCAACCGGGACAGTTGGGGATACGCAGTATTTT	CASSQPTGTVGDTQYF
TRBV11-2	TRBD1	15	TRBJ1-2	-	TGTGCCAGCAGCTTAGCGGGACAGGGGTTTAACGGCTACACCTTC	CASSLAGQGFNGYTF
TRBV28	TRBD1	15	TRBJ1-2	few	TGTGCCAGCAGTTCGCACTCCGGGACAGGGGGTGGCTACACCTTC	CASSSHSGTGGGYTF
TRBV29-1	-	13	TRBJ1-5	-	TGCAGCGTTATAGACCAGGGTGCTCAGCCCCAGCATTTT	CSVIDQGAQPQHF
TRBV15	TRBD1	14	TRBJ1-3	-	TGTGCCACCAGCAGGACAGGGATTGGAAACACCATATATTTT	CATSRTGIGNTIYF
TRBV5-1	-	14	TRBJ2-1	-	TGCGCCAGCAGCTTGGTCGCGGGAAACAATGAGCAGTTCTTC	CASSLVAGNNEQFF
TRBV11-3	TRBD2	16	TRBJ2-1	-	TGTGCCAGCAGCTCGGGGACTAGCGGGGCCTACAATGAGCAGTTCTTC	CASSSGTSGAYNEQFF
TRBV15	-	14	TRBJ2-1	-	TGTGCCACCAGCAGGGAACTACAGGGAAATGAGCAGTTCTTC	CATSRELQGNEQFF
TRBV7-6	TRBD2	18	TRBJ2-7	-	TGTGCCAGCAGCTTAGGTCCTAGCGGGAGCGCTTCTTCCTACGAGCAGTACTTC	CASSLGPSGSASSYEQYF
TRBV7-2	-	15	TRBJ2-3	-	TGTGCCAGCAGCTTTGGAGGGCCTGGGACAGATACGCAGTATTTT	CASSFGGPGTDTQYF
TRBV7-9	TRBD1	15	TRBJ1-1	-	TGTGCCAGCAGCTTAGAGACAGGGGGTGTCACTGAAGCTTTCTTT	CASSLETGGVTEAFF
TRBV5-1	TRBD1	14	TRBJ2-7	-	TGCGCCAGCAGCTCCACCGGGACAGGGTACGAGCAGTACTTC	CASSSTGTGYEQYF
TRBV18	-	14	TRBJ2-3	-	TGTGCCAGCTCACCCCTCAGTGGCACAGATACGCAGTATTTT	CASSPLSGTDTQYF
TRBV2	TRBD1	15	TRBJ1-5	-	TGTGCCAGCATGAGTGACAGGGGGCGTAATCAGCCCCAGCATTTT	CASMSDRGRNQPQHF
TRBV30	TRBD1	18	TRBJ1-4	-	TGTGCCTGGATTCCCAGGGGGAGAGAGGGACAGGGAAATGAAAAACTGTTTTTT	CAWIPRGREGQGNEKLFF
TRBV7-9	-	15	TRBJ1-3	-	TGTGCCAGCAGCGTCTCGGGGGAAGGCGGAAACACCATATATTTT	CASSVSGEGGNTIYF
TRBV11-2	TRBD2	18	TRBJ2-3	-	TGTGCCAGCAGCCTAGACCGGACTAGCGGGACCTTCACAGATACGCAGTATTTT	CASSLDRTSGTFTDTQYF
TRBV9	TRBD2	19	TRBJ2-1	few	TGTGCCAGCAGCGTAGATTCCCCGTCTAGCGGGAGAGGTTACAATGAGCAGTTCTTC	CASSVDSPSSGRGYNEQFF
TRBV21-1	-	14	TRBJ2-1	-	TGTGCCAGCGGGACTAGGAGCTCCTACAATGAGCAGTTCTTC	CASGTRSSYNEQFF
TRBV19	TRBD1	15	TRBJ2-7	-	TGTGCCAGTAGTATCCGGGACAGGGGCGTCTACGAGCAGTACTTC	CASSIRDRGVYEQYF
TRBV9	TRBD1	14	TRBJ2-1	-	TGTGCCAGCAGCGTAGCCCGGACAGGGTATGAGCAGTTCTTC	CASSVARTGYEQFF
TRBV9	-	16	TRBJ1-3	-	TGTGCCAGCAGCAGAGGCCAAGGCTTTACTGGAAACACCATATATTTT	CASSRGQGFTGNTIYF
TRBV29-1	-	13	TRBJ1-6	-	TGCAGCGCACAACAGGGTGGGAACTCCCCCCTCCACTTT	CSAQQGGNSPLHF
TRBV28	TRBD2	16	TRBJ2-1	-	TGTGCCAGCTCCCCGCTCGGGACTAGCGGGAGTTATGAGCAGTTCTTC	CASSPLGTSGSYEQFF
TRBV11-2	-	14	TRBJ1-5	-	TGTGCCAGCAGCTTAGAGTCGGGCAATCAGCCCCAGCATTTT	CASSLESGNQPQHF
TRBV19	-	16	TRBJ2-3	-	TGTGCCAGTAGTATTCTTCCGGGGAAGGTGACAGATACGCAGTATTTT	CASSILPGKVTDTQYF
TRBV28	TRBD2	15	TRBJ2-1	once	TGTGCCAGCAGTTATCGGCTAGCGGGCGCGAATGAGCAGTTCTTC	CASSYRLAGANEQFF
TRBV6-1	TRBD2	12	TRBJ2-1	once	TGTGCCAGCAGCATACTAGCGGGAGGGCGGTTCTTC	CASSILAGGRFF
TRBV7-3	-	13	TRBJ2-2	-	TGTGCCAGCAGCCAAGGGGGTCCCGGGGAGCTGTTTTTT	CASSQGGPGELFF
TRBV7-9	-	14	TRBJ2-1	-	TGTGCCAGCAGCCCCAAGGCCGGGCGGGATGAGCAGTTCTTC	CASSPKAGRDEQFF
TRBV6-1	TRBD2	13	TRBJ2-7	-	TGTGCCAGCAGGTCTAGCGGAACCTACGAGCAGTACTTC	CASRSSGTYEQYF
TRBV7-9	TRBD2	13	TRBJ2-3	-	TGTGCCAGCGGGGCTAGCGGGAAGGATACGCAGTATTTT	CASGASGKDTQYF
TRBV28	-	15	TRBJ1-2	-	TGTGCCAGCAGTGAGGGGGTTAGGAGACTCTATGGCTACACCTTC	CASSEGVRRLYGYTF
TRBV27	-	13	TRBJ2-3	once	TGTGCCAGCAGTCCTCCGGGCACAGATACGCAGTATTTT	CASSPPGTDTQYF
TRBV20-1	-	11	TRBJ1-1	-	TGCAGTGCCATGGTGAGCACTGAAGCTTTCTTT	CSAMVSTEAFF
TRBV19	TRBD1	13	TRBJ2-2	-	TGTGCCACCGGACAGGGGAGGATGCGGGAGCTGTTTTTT	CATGQGRMRELFF
TRBV29-1	-	14	TRBJ2-2	-	TGCAGCGTTAGTTCGGGAACGAACACCGGGGAGCTGTTTTTT	CSVSSGTNTGELFF
TRBV29-1	-	13	TRBJ2-3	-	TGCAGCGTTGTGGGCTACAGCACAGATACGCAGTATTTT	CSVVGYSTDTQYF
TRBV10-3	-	14	TRBJ2-3	-	TGTGCCATCAGTTTGGAGGCTAGCACAGATACGCAGTATTTT	CAISLEASTDTQYF
TRBV2	-	10	TRBJ2-1	-	TGTGCCAGCAGTGTGAGCCGGGTGTTCTTC	CASSVSRVFF
TRBV19	TRBD1	16	TRBJ1-5	-	TGTGCCAGTAGTCCACAGGGGGTCTGGAGCAATCAGCCCCAGCATTTT	CASSPQGVWSNQPQHF
TRBV25-1	TRBD1	16	TRBJ2-2	-	TGTGCCAGCAGTCAGACAGGGGGCGCCGACACCGGGGAGCTGTTTTTT	CASSQTGGADTGELFF
TRBV5-4	TRBD2	15	TRBJ2-7	-	TGTGCCAGCAGCGCGGGACTAGAAAGCTCCTACGAGCAGTACTTC	CASSAGLESSYEQYF
TRBV5-1	TRBD1	17	TRBJ2-7	-	TGCGCCAGCAGCTCAGGGACAGTGCCAGCCCGCTCCTACGAGCAGTACTTC	CASSSGTVPARSYEQYF
TRBV28	TRBD2	19	TRBJ2-7	-	TGTGCCAGCAGTCTACTGACGGATTATAGCGGGAGACCTTCCTACGAGCAGTACTTC	CASSLLTDYSGRPSYEQYF
TRBV28	TRBD2	14	TRBJ2-1	-	TGTGCCGGAAATAGCGGGAGACCCCACAATGAGCAGTTCTTC	CAGNSGRPHNEQFF
TRBV5-4	TRBD1	16	TRBJ2-3	-	TGTGCCAGCCCTGTCCCGGGGACAGGGCGGACAGATACGCAGTATTTT	CASPVPGTGRTDTQYF
TRBV28	TRBD1	14	TRBJ1-3	once	TGTGCCAGTCAGGGGGTTATCTCTGGAAACACCATATATTTT	CASQGVISGNTIYF
TRBV28	-	15	TRBJ1-5	-	TGTGCCAGCACCATCCTAGCACGGTCTTATCAGCCCCAGCATTTT	CASTILARSYQPQHF
TRBV7-9	-	15	TRBJ1-1	once	TGTGCCAGCAGCCTTTCGGGGGGGAGGAACACTGAAGCTTTCTTT	CASSLSGGRNTEAFF